The 7 T cell receptor beta chains in this list originate from one sample, sequenced in a study of T-cell reconstitution after alpha-beta-depleted transplantation in children. Unique molecular identifiers tagged the TCRbeta library. Each CDR3 protein is one row after TCRdb ran MiXCR on the PCR reads. This table has some 120,000 distinct CDR3 sequences, around 10% appearing once. This material consisted of PBMCs, taken before TCRalphabeta/CD19-depleted stem cell transplant. Receptors originate from a boy between 2 and 10 years old with acute lymphoblastic leukemia, due to receive a stem cell transplant.

This clonotype was recorded many times. The chain employs TRBV6-4 and TRBJ1-1, with TRBD1 identical over 11 bases. This CDR3 spans 19 amino acids. Germline-derived CDR1 and CDR2 are MRHNA and SNTAGT. V trimming: 6 bases; J trimming: 4 bases; junction bases outside the gene matches: 19. CDR3 coding DNA: TGTGCCAGCAGGGTCCGTTCTGGACAGGGGGCTATCCTGCGCACTGAAGCTTTCTTT. This encodes CASRVRSGQGAILRTEAFF.

The chain couples TRBV20-1 to TRBJ2-5; D perhaps matches TRBD1 (6 bases). The CDR3 extends over 15 amino acids. V was shortened by 3 bases and J by 8 bases, with 22 bases between the two germline ends. Per germline, CDR1 DFQATT and CDR2 SNEGSKA (reference sequence). DNA of the CDR3: TGCAGTGCTAGTGGGGGCAGGGCTTGGCGTAACACCCAGTACTTC. Translating gives CSASGGRAWRNTQYF.

This chain connects TRBV20-1 to TRBJ2-7, with 7 positions matching TRBD2. Trimming cost V 3 bases and J 7 bases; bases outside gene matches: 3. The CDR3 spans 11 residues. Germline CDR1 is DFQATT and CDR2 is SNEGSKA (reference sequence). Here the CDR3 reads CSASERDEQYF. Written as DNA, the CDR3 is TGCAGTGCTAGTGAGCGGGATGAGCAGTACTTC.

The V and J genes are TRBV9 and TRBJ2-2; D is undetermined. CDR1 and CDR2 from the germline V gene are SGDLS and YYNGEE. The CDR3 runs 13 residues. V dropped 0 bases and J dropped 5 bases, with 5 bases sitting between them. CDR3 in amino acids: CASSVAGTGELFF. The CDR3 DNA is TGTGCCAGCAGCGTAGCCGGGACCGGGGAGCTGTTTTTT. The whole variable domain, remainder taken from reference TRBV9 and TRBJ2-2, is DSGVTQTPKHLITATGQRVTLRCSPRSGDLSVYWYQQSLDQGLQFLIQYYNGEERAKGNILERFSAQQFPDLHSELNLSSLELGDSALYFCASSVAGTGELFFGEGSRLTVL.

The table lists this clonotype with a few counts. V and J are TRBV6-5 and TRBJ2-2, with TRBD2 identical over 10 bases. In germline, CDR1 is MNHEY, CDR2 SVGAGI. This CDR3 is built from 19 residues. V dropped 2 bases and J dropped 6; count of bases not matched to a gene: 15. As DNA, the CDR3 is TGTGCCAGCAGTTACCCACGGGCCCAGGTAGCGGGAGGACCCGGGGAGCTGTTTTTT. It is translated as CASSYPRAQVAGGPGELFF.

The chain employs TRBV5-1 and TRBJ1-1; TRBD1 agrees at 7 bases. Trimming cost V 5 bases and J 8 bases; bases outside gene matches: 9. Germline V CDR1 and CDR2: SGHRS, YFSETQ. This CDR3 comprises 13 residues. The CDR3 nucleotides read TGCGCCAGCAGTCAAAACGACAGGGACGAAGCTTTCTTT. It yields the protein CASSQNDRDEAFF.

This clonotype was seen just once. This sequence may be a read error, since a much larger clone differs from it by one base. This sequence joins TRBV5-1 and TRBJ2-7, with TRBD2 identical over 8 bases. This CDR3 contains 18 residues. From germline, CDR1 is SGHRS and CDR2 YFSETQ. The CDR3 DNA reads as TGCGCCAGCAGCTTGGCCTCAACACAGGGTAGCGGGGCCTACGGGCAGTACTTC. Translated, it gives CASSLASTQGSGAYGQYF.